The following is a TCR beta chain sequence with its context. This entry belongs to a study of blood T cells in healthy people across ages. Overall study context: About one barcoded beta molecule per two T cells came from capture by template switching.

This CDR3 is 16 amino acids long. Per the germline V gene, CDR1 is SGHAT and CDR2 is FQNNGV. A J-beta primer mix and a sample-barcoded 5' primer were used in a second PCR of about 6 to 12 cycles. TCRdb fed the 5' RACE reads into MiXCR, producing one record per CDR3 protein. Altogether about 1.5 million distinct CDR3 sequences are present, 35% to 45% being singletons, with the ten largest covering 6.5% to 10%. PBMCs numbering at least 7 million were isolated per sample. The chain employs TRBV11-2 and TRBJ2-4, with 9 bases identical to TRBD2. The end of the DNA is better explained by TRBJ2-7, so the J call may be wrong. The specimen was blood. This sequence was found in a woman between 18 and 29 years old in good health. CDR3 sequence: CASSVGGGGRLYEQYF. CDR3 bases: TGTGCCAGCAGCGTCGGCGGGGGGGGGAGGTTATACGAGCAGTACTTC.